This entry concerns a single TCR beta chain. Antigen: not known. Since a much larger clone is just one base distant, this may be a read error. Within the sample, other DNA sequences also encode this same CDR3. This record comes from a study of beta chain features in type 1 diabetes. Markers CD45RO/CCR7/CD25/CD127/CD95/CD27 served to sort CD4+ naive, central memory, regulatory and stem cell-like memory cells. The germline gives CDR1 KGHSH, CDR2 LQKENI. Trimming pared 2 bases from V and 3 bases from J, leaving 1 base between. The CDR3 loop spans 11 amino acids. Findings and caveats of the study: In type 1 diabetes patients, VDJ junctions had fewer insertions; deletions at these junctions were more frequent. An over-representation of cells with high TCR expression could result from cDNA sequencing.

The investigators reverse transcribed all of the isolated RNA, so they sequenced expressed TCRB transcripts. Only in-frame clones appear in the TCRdb table, and some are missing; sequencing was by immunoSEQ multiplex PCR. The sample holds 220,000 or so clones, under 70% seen once. The rearrangement joins TRBV18 to TRBJ2-5; unclear D gene. The sequence derives from a man between 25 and 39 years old in good health. Sequencing was performed on naive CD4+ T cells from blood. The CDR3 DNA reads as TGTGCCAGCTCACCAAAAGAGACCCAGTACTTC. Its translation: CASSPKETQYF. Looking up the rest from reference TRBV18 and TRBJ2-5 gives the full variable domain: NAGVMQNPRHLVRRRGQEARLRCSPMKGHSHVYWYRQLPEEGLKFMVYLQKENIIDESGMPKERFSAEFPKEGPSILRIQQVVRGDSAAYFCASSPKETQYFGPGTRLLVL.